The clone carrying this TCR beta chain turned up a few times. Its antigen is not known. The data originate from a study of T cells in Graves' hyperthyroidism and ophthalmopathy. Study-wide points: Prediction of ophthalmopathy progression came a median 6.5 months pre-onset.

RNA transcripts were the template for amplifying TCR beta CDR3 regions. A set of HTBI primers served as the primers for a first-round RT-PCR of the TCR CDR3. Each CDR3 protein is one row after TCRdb ran MiXCR on the multiplex PCR reads. The table includes under 700,000 distinct CDR3 sequences, approximately 44% detected once. The CDR3 consists of 15 residues. Trimming took 1 base from V and 0 from J, leaving 7 bases between them. Germline CDR1 SNHLY, CDR2 FYNNEI. The receptor was derived from a woman between 18 and 29 years old with Graves' hyperthyroidism. The rearrangement uses TRBV2 and TRBJ1-5; D gene unclear. What was sequenced was peripheral blood or thyroid tissue (not recorded which). CDR3 sequence reads: CASSEEQHSNQPQHF. For the CDR3, the DNA is TGTGCCAGCAGTGAAGAACAGCATAGCAATCAGCCCCAGCATTTT.